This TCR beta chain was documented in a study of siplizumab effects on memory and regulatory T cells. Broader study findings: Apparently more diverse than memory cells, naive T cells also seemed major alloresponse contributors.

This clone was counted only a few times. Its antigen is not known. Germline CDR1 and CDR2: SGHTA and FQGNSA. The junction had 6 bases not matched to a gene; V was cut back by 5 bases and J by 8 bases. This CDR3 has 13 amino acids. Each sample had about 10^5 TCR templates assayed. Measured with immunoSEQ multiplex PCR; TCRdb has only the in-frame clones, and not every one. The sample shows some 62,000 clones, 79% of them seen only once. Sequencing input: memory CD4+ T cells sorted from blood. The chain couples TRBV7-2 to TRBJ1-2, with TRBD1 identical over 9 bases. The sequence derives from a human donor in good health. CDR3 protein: CASSQQGARGYTF. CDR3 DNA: TGTGCCAGCAGCCAACAGGGGGCAAGAGGCTACACCTTC.